This TCR beta chain derives from a study of identical twins. From the 5' RACE reads, TCRdb called clonotypes with MiXCR, one entry per CDR3 protein. The data show 700,000 or so distinct CDR3 sequences, 8.6% seen once. Study conclusions and caveats: Some out-of-frame alpha sequences were shared by twins, and these showed excess low generation probability.

This clonotype was seen ten or more times. Its antigen is not identified. Looked up from germline, CDR1 is SGHKS and CDR2 is YYEKEE (reference sequence). This CDR3 contains 12 residues. The V gene lost 1 base and the J gene lost 8 bases, with 8 bases spanning the gap. The sample was also reused in another study, on yellow fever vaccine responses in identical twins.

Sample: PBMCs. This TCR came from a woman under 30 in good health. The chain combines TRBV5-5 with TRBJ2-3, with a possible D match to TRBD1 (5 bases). CDR3 in DNA: TGTGCCAGCAGCTTGAAAGGGGTTACGCAGTATTTT. Translation: CASSLKGVTQYF.